These T cell receptor beta chains were read from a single sample in a study of CD8 T cells in Susac syndrome. Via MiXCR, TCRdb re-called the immunoSEQ multiplex PCR reads, giving one row per CDR3 protein. The sample has 150,000 to 200,000 distinct CDR3 sequences, 90% to 95% seen once. Sequencing input: CD4+ T cells from PBMCs. These receptors all come from a human donor with Susac syndrome. Both conserved end residues are part of each CDR3. D genes are given only for firm matches. Clone size is not always given. Where it is, it says once, few, many or a class for expanded clones.

j_call clone_size d_call v_call cdr3_aa cdr3_nt
TRBJ1-1 - - TRBV4-3 CASSQAAGYLNTEAFF TGCGCCAGCAGCCAAGCGGCAGGGTATTTGAACACTGAAGCTTTCTTT
TRBJ1-5 - - TRBV10-3 CAISPGTRQPQHF TGTGCCATCAGCCCCGGGACCCGTCAGCCCCAGCATTTT
TRBJ2-7 once TRBD1 TRBV11-2 CASSARGNIPYYEQYF TGTGCCAGCAGCGCCAGGGGGAATATCCCCTACTACGAGCAGTACTTC
TRBJ2-7 - TRBD1 TRBV11-1 CASSLVGQGTYEQYF TGTGCCAGCAGCTTAGTTGGACAGGGTACGTACGAGCAGTACTTC
TRBJ1-2 - - TRBV10-3 CAISESQGYNYGYTF TGTGCCATCAGTGAGTCACAGGGTTATAACTATGGCTACACCTTC
TRBJ1-5 - TRBD1 TRBV12-5 CASGPQGGYSNQPQHF TGTGCTAGTGGTCCACAGGGGGGCTATAGCAATCAGCCCCAGCATTTT
TRBJ1-5 - - TRBV11-1 CASSYLPGRGGMESGSNQPQHF TGTGCCAGCAGCTACCTACCCGGTCGGGGGGGGATGGAGAGTGGTAGCAATCAGCCCCAGCATTTT
TRBJ1-4 - TRBD1 TRBV20-1 CSAREGQANEKLFF TGCAGTGCTAGAGAGGGACAGGCTAATGAAAAACTGTTTTTT
TRBJ1-1 once - TRBV6-1 CASQPRGRGLNTEAFF TGTGCCAGTCAACCCCGTGGACGGGGCTTGAACACTGAAGCTTTCTTT
TRBJ2-3 - TRBD2 TRBV20-1 CSARASGGPADTQYF TGCAGTGCTAGAGCCAGCGGGGGTCCCGCGGATACGCAGTATTTT
TRBJ2-3 - - TRBV2 CASSELPQYPTQYF TGTGCCAGCAGTGAGCTACCGCAATACCCGACGCAGTATTTT
TRBJ1-1 - - TRBV6-5 CASGRGADTEAFF TGTGCCAGCGGGAGGGGCGCGGACACTGAAGCTTTCTTT
TRBJ2-3 - TRBD2 TRBV19 CASKRGGVDTQYF TGTGCCAGTAAACGGGGGGGAGTAGATACGCAGTATTTT
TRBJ2-3 once - TRBV20-1 CSARTGADTQYF TGCAGTGCTAGGACCGGAGCAGATACGCAGTATTTT
TRBJ2-5 - TRBD1 TRBV5-1 CASSGQGFEETQYF TGCGCCAGCAGCGGACAGGGATTCGAAGAGACCCAGTACTTC
TRBJ1-2 once TRBD1 TRBV12-3/TRBV12-4 CASSLAGTGKGGYTF TGTGCCAGCAGTTTAGCGGGGACAGGGAAAGGTGGCTACACCTTC
TRBJ2-4 - - TRBV2 CASSDEAKNIQYF TGTGCCAGCAGTGATGAAGCCAAAAACATTCAGTACTTC
TRBJ1-2 - - TRBV20-1 CSLRGSWGGYTF TGCAGCCTCCGTGGATCCTGGGGTGGCTACACCTTC
TRBJ1-6 - - TRBV4-3 CASSQRTSRSPLHF TGCGCCAGCAGCCAGCGGACAAGTCGCTCACCCCTCCACTTT
TRBJ2-5 - TRBD2 TRBV5-6 CASSLTSGGRQTQYF TGTGCCAGCAGCTTGACTAGCGGGGGGAGGCAGACCCAGTACTTC
TRBJ2-1 - - TRBV20-1 CSAREPRESSYNEQFF TGCAGTGCTAGAGAGCCCCGGGAAAGCTCCTACAATGAGCAGTTCTTC
TRBJ1-4 - - TRBV10-3 CAIRATGATNEKLFF TGTGCCATCAGGGCCACAGGAGCAACTAATGAAAAACTGTTTTTT
TRBJ2-3 - - TRBV6-2/TRBV6-3 CASRNTGTMDTQYF TGTGCCAGCAGAAATACGGGGACCATGGATACGCAGTATTTT
TRBJ2-5 - TRBD2 TRBV5-1 CASSWEGTSGKETQYF TGCGCCAGCAGCTGGGAGGGGACTAGCGGCAAAGAGACCCAGTACTTC
TRBJ1-2 - TRBD1 TRBV3-1 CASSQASGGPYGYTF TGTGCCAGCAGCCAAGCCTCAGGGGGGCCCTATGGCTACACCTTC